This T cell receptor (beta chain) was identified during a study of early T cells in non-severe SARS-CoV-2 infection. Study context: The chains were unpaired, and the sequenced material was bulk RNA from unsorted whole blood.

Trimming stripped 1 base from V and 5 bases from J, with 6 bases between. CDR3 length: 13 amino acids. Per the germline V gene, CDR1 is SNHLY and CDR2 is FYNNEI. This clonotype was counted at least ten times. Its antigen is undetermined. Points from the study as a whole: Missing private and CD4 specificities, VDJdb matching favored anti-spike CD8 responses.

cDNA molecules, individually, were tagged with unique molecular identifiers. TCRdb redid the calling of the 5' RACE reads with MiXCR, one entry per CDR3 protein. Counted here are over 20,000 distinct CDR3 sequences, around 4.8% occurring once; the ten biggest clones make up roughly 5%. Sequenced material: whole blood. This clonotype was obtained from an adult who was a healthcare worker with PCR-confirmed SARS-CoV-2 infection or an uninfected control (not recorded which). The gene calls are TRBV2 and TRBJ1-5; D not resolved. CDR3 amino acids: CASSEGQDQPQHF. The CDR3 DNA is TGTGCCAGCAGTGAAGGGCAGGATCAGCCCCAGCATTTT. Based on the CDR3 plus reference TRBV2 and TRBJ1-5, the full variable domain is EPEVTQTPSHQVTQMGQEVILRCVPISNHLYFYWYRQILGQKVEFLVSFYNNEISEKSEIFDDQFSVERPDGSNFTLKIRSTKLEDSAMYFCASSEGQDQPQHFGDGTRLSIL.